This T cell receptor (beta chain) was captured by sequencing in a study of control samples from healthy donors and cancer patients. Libraries were prepared by immunoSEQ multiplex PCR; TCRdb keeps only in-frame clonotypes and omits some of them. The sample lists 100,000 or so clones, around three quarters seen once, with roughly 10% in the top ten. The V and J ends lost 6 bases and 6 bases respectively, with 18 bases between them. This CDR3 spans 14 amino acids. Germline V gene sequence: CDR1 SEHNR, CDR2 FQNEAQ (reference sequence). The source of this sequence is a woman in her 30s in good health. The sample taken for sequencing was blood. The gene calls are TRBV7-9 and TRBJ2-7, with D possibly being TRBD1 (6 bases). The CDR3 DNA reads TGTGCCAGCAGGGAAGGGGGATCGAGATCCGAGCAGTACTTC. Its translation is CASREGGSRSEQYF.